This T cell receptor (beta chain) originates from a study of blood T cells in healthy people across ages. This clonotype was seen once. Sample-barcoded 5' priming and a J-beta primer mix drove a second PCR of roughly 6 to 12 cycles. TCRdb re-derived calls from the 5' RACE reads in MiXCR, one entry per CDR3 protein. The top ten hold 2% to 2.5% of the sample, which has 1.5 million to 2 million distinct CDR3 sequences, around 50% seen once. Material for sequencing was blood. This TCR derives from a woman in her 40s in good health.

CDR3 sequence (DNA): TGTGCCAGCAGTGAAGCCGGGACAGCCTACGAGCAGTACTTC. It codes for CASSEAGTAYEQYF. J is TRBJ2-7 and V is TRBV6-1; 7 bases align to TRBD1. CDR1 is MNHNS and CDR2 is SASEGT in the germline V gene. V trimming: 0 bases; J trimming: 2 bases; junction bases outside the gene matches: 1. The CDR3 totals 14 residues.